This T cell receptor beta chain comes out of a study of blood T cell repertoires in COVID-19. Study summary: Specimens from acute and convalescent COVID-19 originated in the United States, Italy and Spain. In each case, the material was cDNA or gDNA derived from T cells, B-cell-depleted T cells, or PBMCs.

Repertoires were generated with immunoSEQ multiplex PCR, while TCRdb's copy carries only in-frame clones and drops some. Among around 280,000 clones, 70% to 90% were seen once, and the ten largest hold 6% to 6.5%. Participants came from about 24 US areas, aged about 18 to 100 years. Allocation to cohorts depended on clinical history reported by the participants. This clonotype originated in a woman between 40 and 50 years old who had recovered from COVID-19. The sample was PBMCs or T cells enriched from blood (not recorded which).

The CDR3 reads CAWSQFPGQGARVANEKLFF. CDR3 bases: TGTGCCTGGAGCCAATTTCCGGGACAGGGGGCTCGTGTGGCTAATGAAAAACTGTTTTTT. This chain uses TRBV30 with TRBJ1-4; TRBD1 matches at 12 bases. The CDR3 is 20 residues long. Germline assignment: CDR1 GTSNPN and CDR2 SVGIG (reference sequence). J was trimmed by 3 bases and V by 3 bases; bases with no gene match: 17.